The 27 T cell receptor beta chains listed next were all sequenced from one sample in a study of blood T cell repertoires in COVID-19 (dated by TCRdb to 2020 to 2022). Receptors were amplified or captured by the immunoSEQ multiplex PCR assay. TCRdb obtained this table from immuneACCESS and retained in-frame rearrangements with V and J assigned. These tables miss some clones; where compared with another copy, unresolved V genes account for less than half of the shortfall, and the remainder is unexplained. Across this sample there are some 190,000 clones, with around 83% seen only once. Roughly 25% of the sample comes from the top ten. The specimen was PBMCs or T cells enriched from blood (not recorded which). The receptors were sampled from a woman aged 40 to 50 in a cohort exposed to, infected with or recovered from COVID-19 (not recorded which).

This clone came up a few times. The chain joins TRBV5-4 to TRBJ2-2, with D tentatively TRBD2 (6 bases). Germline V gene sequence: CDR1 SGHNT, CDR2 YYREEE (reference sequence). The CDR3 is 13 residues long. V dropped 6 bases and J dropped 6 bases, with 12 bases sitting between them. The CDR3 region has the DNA TGTGCCAGCACTCCCAGGGACTCCGGGGAGCTGTTTTTT. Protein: CASTPRDSGELFF. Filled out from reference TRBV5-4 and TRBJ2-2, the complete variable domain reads ETGVTQSPTHLIKTRGQQVTLRCSSQSGHNTVSWYQQALGQGPQFIFQYYREEENGRGNFPPRFSGLQFPNYSSELNVNALELDDSALYLCASTPRDSGELFFGEGSRLTVL.

CDR3 coding DNA: TGTGCCACCTCCCAGGGGGTCGGTAATGAGCAGTTCTTC. Residues: CATSQGVGNEQFF. The chain uses TRBV28 and TRBJ2-1; 7 positions agree with TRBD1. The V and J ends lost 10 bases and 7 bases, in that order; junction bases with no gene match: 10. Germline CDR1 is MDHEN and CDR2 is SYDVKM. This CDR3 contains 13 residues.

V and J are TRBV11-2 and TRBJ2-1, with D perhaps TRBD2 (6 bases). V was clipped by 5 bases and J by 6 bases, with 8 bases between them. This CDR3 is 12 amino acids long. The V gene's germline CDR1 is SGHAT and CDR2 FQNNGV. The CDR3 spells CASSTSPNEQFF. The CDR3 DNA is TGTGCCAGCAGCACTAGCCCCAATGAGCAGTTCTTC.

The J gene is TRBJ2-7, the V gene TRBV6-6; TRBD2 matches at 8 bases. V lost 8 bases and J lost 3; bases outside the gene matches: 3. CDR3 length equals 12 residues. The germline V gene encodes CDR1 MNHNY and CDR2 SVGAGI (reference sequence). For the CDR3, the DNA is TGTGCCAGCGGAGGGACTAGCTACGAGCAGTACTTC. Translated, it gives CASGGTSYEQYF.

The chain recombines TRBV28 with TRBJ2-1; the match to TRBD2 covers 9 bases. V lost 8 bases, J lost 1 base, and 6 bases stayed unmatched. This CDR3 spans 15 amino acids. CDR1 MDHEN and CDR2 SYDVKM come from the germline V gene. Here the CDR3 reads CASQKLAGSYNEQFF. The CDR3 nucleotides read TGTGCCAGCCAAAAACTAGCGGGTTCCTACAATGAGCAGTTCTTC. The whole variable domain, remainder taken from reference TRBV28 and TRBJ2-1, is DVKVTQSSRYLVKRTGEKVFLECVQDMDHENMFWYRQDPGLGLRLIYFSYDVKMKEKGDIPEGYSVSREKKERFSLILESASTNQTSMYLCASQKLAGSYNEQFFGPGTRLTVL.

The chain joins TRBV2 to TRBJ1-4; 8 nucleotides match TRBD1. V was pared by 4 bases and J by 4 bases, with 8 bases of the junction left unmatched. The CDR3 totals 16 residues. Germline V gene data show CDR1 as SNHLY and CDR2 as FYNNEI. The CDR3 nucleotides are TGTGCCAGCAGTGGGGGGGACAGGCAACTTAATGAAAAACTGTTTTTT. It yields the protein CASSGGDRQLNEKLFF.

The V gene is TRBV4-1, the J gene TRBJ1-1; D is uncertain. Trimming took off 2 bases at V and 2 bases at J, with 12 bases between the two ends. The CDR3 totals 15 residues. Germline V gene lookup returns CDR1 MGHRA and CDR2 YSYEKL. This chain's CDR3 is CASSQLTFSNTEAFF. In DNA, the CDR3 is TGCGCCAGCAGCCAACTTACCTTCAGTAACACTGAAGCTTTCTTT.

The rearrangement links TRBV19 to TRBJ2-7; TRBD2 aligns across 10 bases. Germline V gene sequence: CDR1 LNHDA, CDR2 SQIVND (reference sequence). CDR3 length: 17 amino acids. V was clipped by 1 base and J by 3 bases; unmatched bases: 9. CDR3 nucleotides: TGTGCCAGTAGTATAGTCCTAGCGGGAGAACACGACTACGAGCAGTACTTC. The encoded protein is CASSIVLAGEHDYEQYF.

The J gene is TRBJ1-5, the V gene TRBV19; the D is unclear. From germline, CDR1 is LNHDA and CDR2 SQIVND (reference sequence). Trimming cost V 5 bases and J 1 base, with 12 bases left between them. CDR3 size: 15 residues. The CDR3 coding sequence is TGTGCCAGTAGTCCCTCCCCCAGAAGCAATCAGCCCCAGCATTTT. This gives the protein CASSPSPRSNQPQHF.

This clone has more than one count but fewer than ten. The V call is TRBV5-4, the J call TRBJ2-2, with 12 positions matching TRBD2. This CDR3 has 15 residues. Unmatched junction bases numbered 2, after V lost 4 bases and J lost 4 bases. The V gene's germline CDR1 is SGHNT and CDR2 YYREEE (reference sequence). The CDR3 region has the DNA TGTGCCAGCAGCACACTAGCGGGAGGCACCGGGGAGCTGTTTTTT. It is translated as CASSTLAGGTGELFF.

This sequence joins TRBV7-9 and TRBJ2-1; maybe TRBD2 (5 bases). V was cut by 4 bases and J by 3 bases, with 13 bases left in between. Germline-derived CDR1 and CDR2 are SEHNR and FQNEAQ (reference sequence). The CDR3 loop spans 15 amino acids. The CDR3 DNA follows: TGTGCCAGCAGCTCCCCTCACGGGAACTACAATGAGCAGTTCTTC. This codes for CASSSPHGNYNEQFF.

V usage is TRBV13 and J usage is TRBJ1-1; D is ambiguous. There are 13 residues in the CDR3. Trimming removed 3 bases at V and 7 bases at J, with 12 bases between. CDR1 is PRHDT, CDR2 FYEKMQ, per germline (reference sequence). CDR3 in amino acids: CASSFATSGEAFF. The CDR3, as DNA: TGTGCCAGCAGCTTCGCAACATCTGGTGAAGCTTTCTTT.

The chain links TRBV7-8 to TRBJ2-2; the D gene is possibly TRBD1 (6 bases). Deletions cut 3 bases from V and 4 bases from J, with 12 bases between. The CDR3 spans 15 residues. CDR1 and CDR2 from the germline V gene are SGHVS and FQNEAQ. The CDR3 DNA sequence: TGTGCCAGCAGCTTTAGGGCAGGGGTCACCGGGGAGCTGTTTTTT. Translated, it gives CASSFRAGVTGELFF. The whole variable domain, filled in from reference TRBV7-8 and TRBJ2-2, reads GAGVSQSPRYKVAKRGQDVALRCDPISGHVSLFWYQQALGQGPEFLTYFQNEAQLDKSGLPSDRFFAERPEGSVSTLKIQRTQQEDSAVYLCASSFRAGVTGELFFGEGSRLTVL.

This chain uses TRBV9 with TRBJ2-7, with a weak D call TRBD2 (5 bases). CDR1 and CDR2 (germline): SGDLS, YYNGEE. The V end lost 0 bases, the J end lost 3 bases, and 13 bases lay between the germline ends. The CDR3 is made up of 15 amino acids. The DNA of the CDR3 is TGTGCCAGCAGCGTAGGAGGGTCCCCTCTCTACGAGCAGTACTTC. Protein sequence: CASSVGGSPLYEQYF.

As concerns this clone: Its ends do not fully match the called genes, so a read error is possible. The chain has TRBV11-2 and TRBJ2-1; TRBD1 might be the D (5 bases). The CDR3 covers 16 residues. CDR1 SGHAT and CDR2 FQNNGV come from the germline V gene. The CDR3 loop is CASSLDFRASNNEQFF. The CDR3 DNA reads TGTGCCAGCAGCTTAGATTTCAGGGCCTCCAACAATGAGCAGTTCTTC.

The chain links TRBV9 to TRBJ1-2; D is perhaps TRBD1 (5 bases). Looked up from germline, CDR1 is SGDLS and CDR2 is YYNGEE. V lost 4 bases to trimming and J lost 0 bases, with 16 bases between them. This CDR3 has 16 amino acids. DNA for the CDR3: TGTGCCAGCAGCCCCCAAGGAGGGGCGTCTAACTATGGCTACACCTTC. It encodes CASSPQGGASNYGYTF.

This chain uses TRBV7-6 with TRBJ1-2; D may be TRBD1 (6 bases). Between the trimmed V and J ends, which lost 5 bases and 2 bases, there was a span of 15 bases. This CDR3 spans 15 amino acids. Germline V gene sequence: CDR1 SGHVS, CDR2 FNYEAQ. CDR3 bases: TGTGCCAGCAGCCGACGAGCGGGACACAACTATGGCTACACCTTC. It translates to CASSRRAGHNYGYTF.

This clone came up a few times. The CDR3 spells CASSHPRQGAPGYTF. The CDR3, as DNA: TGTGCCAGCAGCCACCCCAGACAGGGGGCGCCGGGCTACACCTTC. This chain links TRBV7-8 with TRBJ1-2; 10 bases are a match to TRBD1. V lost 5 bases and J lost 8; bases outside the gene matches: 11. The CDR3 has 15 amino acids. CDR1 is SGHVS, CDR2 FQNEAQ, per germline.

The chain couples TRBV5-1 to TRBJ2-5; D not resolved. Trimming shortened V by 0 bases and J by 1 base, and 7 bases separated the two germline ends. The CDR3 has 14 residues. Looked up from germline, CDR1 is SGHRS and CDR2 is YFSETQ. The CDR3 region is CASSLDVSQETQYF. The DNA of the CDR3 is TGCGCCAGCAGCTTGGATGTCAGCCAAGAGACCCAGTACTTC.

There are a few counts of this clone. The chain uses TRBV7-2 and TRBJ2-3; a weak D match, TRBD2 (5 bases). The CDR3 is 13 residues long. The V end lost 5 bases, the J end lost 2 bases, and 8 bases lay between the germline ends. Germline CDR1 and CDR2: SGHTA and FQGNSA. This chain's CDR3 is CASSRENTDTQYF. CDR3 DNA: TGTGCCAGCAGCCGGGAAAACACAGATACGCAGTATTTT.

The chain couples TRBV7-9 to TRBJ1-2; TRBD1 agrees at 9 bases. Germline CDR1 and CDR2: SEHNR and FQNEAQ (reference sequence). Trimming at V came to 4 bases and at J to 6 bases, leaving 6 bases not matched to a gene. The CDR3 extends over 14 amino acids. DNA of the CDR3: TGTGCCAGCAGCTCGACAGGGGGTGGTAATGGCTACACCTTC. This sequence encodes CASSSTGGGNGYTF.

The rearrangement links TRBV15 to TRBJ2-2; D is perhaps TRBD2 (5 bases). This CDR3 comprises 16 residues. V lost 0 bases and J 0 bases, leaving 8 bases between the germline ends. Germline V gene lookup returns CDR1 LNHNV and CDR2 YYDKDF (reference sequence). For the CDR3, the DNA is TGTGCCACCAGCAGAGATACGAGGGCGAACACCGGGGAGCTGTTTTTT. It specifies CATSRDTRANTGELFF.

The CDR3 here is CASSANTGGTGLHTQYF. The CDR3 DNA reads TGTGCCAGCAGCGCGAATACCGGTGGGACAGGATTACATACGCAGTATTTT. V gene TRBV9 combines with J gene TRBJ2-3, with TRBD1 matching over 8 bases. The CDR3 runs 17 residues. Germline CDR1 is SGDLS and CDR2 is YYNGEE. The ends lost 3 bases at V and 7 bases at J; junction bases unmatched: 16.

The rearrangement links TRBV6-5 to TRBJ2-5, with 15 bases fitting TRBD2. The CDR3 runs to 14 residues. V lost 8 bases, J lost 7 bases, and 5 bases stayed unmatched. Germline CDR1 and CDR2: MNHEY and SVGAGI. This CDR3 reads CASGGLAGGATQYF. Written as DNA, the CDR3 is TGTGCCAGCGGGGGACTAGCGGGGGGTGCGACCCAGTACTTC.

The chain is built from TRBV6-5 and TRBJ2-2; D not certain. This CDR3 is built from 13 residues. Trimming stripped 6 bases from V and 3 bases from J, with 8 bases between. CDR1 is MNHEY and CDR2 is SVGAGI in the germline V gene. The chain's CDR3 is CASRFEYTGELFF. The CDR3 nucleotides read TGTGCCAGCAGGTTCGAGTACACCGGGGAGCTGTTTTTT.

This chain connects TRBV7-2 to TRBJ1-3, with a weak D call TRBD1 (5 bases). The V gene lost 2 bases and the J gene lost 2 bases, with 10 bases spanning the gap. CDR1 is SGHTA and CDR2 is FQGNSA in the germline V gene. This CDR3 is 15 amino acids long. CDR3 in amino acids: CASSLRQGTGNTIYF. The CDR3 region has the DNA TGTGCCAGCAGCTTAAGGCAGGGAACTGGAAACACCATATATTTT.

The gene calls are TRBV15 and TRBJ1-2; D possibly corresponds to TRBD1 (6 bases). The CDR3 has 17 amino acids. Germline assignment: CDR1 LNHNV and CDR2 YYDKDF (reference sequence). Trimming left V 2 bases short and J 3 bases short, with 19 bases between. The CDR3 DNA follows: TGTGCCACCAGCAGACTCATCAATCCGGGACATCACTATGGCTACACCTTC. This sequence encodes CATSRLINPGHHYGYTF.